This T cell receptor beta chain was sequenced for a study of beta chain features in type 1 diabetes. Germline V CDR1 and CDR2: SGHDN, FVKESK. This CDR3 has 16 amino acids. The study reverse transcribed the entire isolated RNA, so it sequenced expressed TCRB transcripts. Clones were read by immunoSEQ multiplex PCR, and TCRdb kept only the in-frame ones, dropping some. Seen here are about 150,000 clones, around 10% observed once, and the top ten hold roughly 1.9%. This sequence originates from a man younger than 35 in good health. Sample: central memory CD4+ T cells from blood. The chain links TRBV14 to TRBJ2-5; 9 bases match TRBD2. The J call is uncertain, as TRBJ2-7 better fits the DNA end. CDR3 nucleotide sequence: TGTGCCAGCAGCCAGCTAGCGGGAAATTGGCACTACGAGCAGTACTTC. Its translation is CASSQLAGNWHYEQYF.